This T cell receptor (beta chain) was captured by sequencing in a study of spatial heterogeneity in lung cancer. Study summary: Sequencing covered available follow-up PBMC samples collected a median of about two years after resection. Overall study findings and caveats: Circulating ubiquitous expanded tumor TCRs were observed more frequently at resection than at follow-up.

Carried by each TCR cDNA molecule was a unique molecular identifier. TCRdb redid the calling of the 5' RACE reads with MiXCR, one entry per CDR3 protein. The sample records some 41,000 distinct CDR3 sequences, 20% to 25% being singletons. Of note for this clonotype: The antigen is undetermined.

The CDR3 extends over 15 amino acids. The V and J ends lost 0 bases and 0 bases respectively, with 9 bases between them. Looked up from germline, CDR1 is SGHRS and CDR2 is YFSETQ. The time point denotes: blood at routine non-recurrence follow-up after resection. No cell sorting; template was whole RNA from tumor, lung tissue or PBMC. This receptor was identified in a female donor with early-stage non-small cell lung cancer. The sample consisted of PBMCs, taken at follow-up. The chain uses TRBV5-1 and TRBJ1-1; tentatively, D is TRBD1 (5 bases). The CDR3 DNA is TGCGCCAGCAGCTTGGCGGGACCAATGAACACTGAAGCTTTCTTT. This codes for CASSLAGPMNTEAFF.